The clone carrying this TCR beta chain was detected many times. These data belong to a study of T cells in Graves' hyperthyroidism and ophthalmopathy. Participants, patients aged 18 to 65, had newly diagnosed hyperthyroidism with a duration under 2 months. This CDR3 has 13 residues. The V gene lost 4 bases and the J gene lost 4 bases, with 11 bases spanning the gap. Germline V gene data show CDR1 as MNHEY and CDR2 as SMNVEV (reference sequence). RNA transcripts yielded amplified TCR beta CDR3 regions. The HTBI primer set was used in a first-round RT-PCR of the TCR CDR3. TCRdb re-called the multiplex PCR reads through MiXCR, storing one row per CDR3 protein. Of 350,000 or so distinct CDR3 sequences listed, 15% to 20% are singletons.

The sequencing input was blood. This chain connects TRBV27 to TRBJ2-7, with D maybe TRBD1 (6 bases). The clonotype was recovered from a woman between 45 and 60 years old with Graves' hyperthyroidism. CDR3 DNA: TGTGCCAGCAGTTGGGCAGGGGAGTACGAGCAGTACTTC. It encodes CASSWAGEYEQYF.